This T cell receptor beta chain was identified in a study of T cell changes during pregnancy in multiple sclerosis. Sequenced by immunoSEQ multiplex PCR; TCRdb stores in-frame clones only, minus some. The sample records about 23,000 clones, about 84% being singletons. The sample consisted of CD8+ T cells from peripheral blood mononuclear cells, taken before pregnancy. This TCR derives from a female donor with multiple sclerosis, enrolled in a pregnancy study.

The CDR3 loop reads CASSLGPLLTEAFF. CDR3 bases: TGTGCCAGCAGCTTAGGGCCACTACTCACTGAAGCTTTCTTT. The chain recombines TRBV7-9 with TRBJ1-1, with D hard to call. Trimming took off 1 base at V and 4 bases at J, with 10 bases between the two ends. Germline loops: CDR1 SEHNR, CDR2 FQNEAQ (reference sequence). The CDR3 contains 14 residues.